The 14 T cell receptor beta chains in this list originate from one sample, sequenced in a study of blood T cell repertoires in COVID-19 (dated by TCRdb to 2018 to 2020). Library prep was done by the immunoSEQ multiplex PCR assay. In TCRdb, the immuneACCESS table is reduced to in-frame sequences with V and J assigned. These tables do not hold every clone; where another copy was compared, an unresolved V gene accounts for under half, and the others remain unexplained. This sample lists approximately 110,000 clones; roughly 74% were detected once. The ten largest account for 4.5% to 6% of the sample. The sample comprised peripheral blood. All receptors come from a man older than 75 with COVID-19, enrolled during active disease.

This clone was observed many times. This chain links TRBV5-1 with TRBJ2-7; tentative D call: TRBD1 (6 bases). The germline CDR1 and CDR2 sequences are SGHRS and YFSETQ. Trimming left V 5 bases short and J 0 bases short, with 12 bases between. The CDR3 loop spans 14 amino acids. The CDR3 bases are TGCGCCAGCAGATGGGGGCCGACCTCCTACGAGCAGTACTTC. Translated, it gives CASRWGPTSYEQYF. Combining the CDR3 with reference TRBV5-1 and TRBJ2-7 gives the whole variable domain KAGVTQTPRYLIKTRGQQVTLSCSPISGHRSVSWYQQTPGQGLQFLFEYFSETQRNKGNFPGRFSGRQFSNSRSEMNVSTLELGDSALYLCASRWGPTSYEQYFGPGTRLTVT.

The V gene is TRBV30, the J gene TRBJ1-1; 7 nucleotides line up with TRBD1. Trimming at V came to 5 bases and at J to 1 base, leaving 1 base not matched to a gene. Germline V lookup: CDR1 GTSNPN, CDR2 SVGIG (reference sequence). The CDR3 has 12 amino acids. CDR3 protein: CAWDRANTEAFF. The CDR3 coding sequence is TGTGCCTGGGACAGGGCGAACACTGAAGCTTTCTTT.

The rearrangement joins TRBV9 to TRBJ2-2; 8 nucleotides line up with TRBD1. V was clipped by 3 bases and J by 4 bases; unmatched bases: 8. Germline loops: CDR1 SGDLS, CDR2 YYNGEE. The CDR3 is 16 amino acids. In DNA form, the CDR3 reads TGTGCCAGCAGCGACTCCGACAGGGGAGGCACCGGGGAGCTGTTTTTT. This gives the protein CASSDSDRGGTGELFF.

V gene TRBV19 combines with J gene TRBJ2-2, with TRBD2 matching 12 bases. The CDR3 has 15 residues. Germline V gives CDR1 LNHDA, CDR2 SQIVND (reference sequence). J lost 4 bases, V lost 10 bases, and 7 bases had no gene match. The CDR3 region has the DNA TGTGCCACGAGAGGACTAGCGGGACCCACCGGGGAGCTGTTTTTT. Translating gives CATRGLAGPTGELFF.

This rearrangement joins TRBV5-1 to TRBJ2-6; 7 bases are a match to TRBD1. The CDR3 is 17 amino acids. V shed 3 bases and J 2 bases; nucleotides not matched to a gene: 8. CDR1 SGHRS and CDR2 YFSETQ come from the germline V gene. DNA of the CDR3: TGCGCCAGCAGCTCCCAGGGGGACGAGGCTGGGGCCAACGTCCTGACTTTC. Residues: CASSSQGDEAGANVLTF.

This clone was seen more than once but under ten times. V usage is TRBV7-9 and J usage is TRBJ2-7; 12 positions agree with TRBD2. The trim removed 5 bases at V and 1 base at J, leaving 3 bases unmatched. Germline-derived CDR1 and CDR2 are SEHNR and FQNEAQ (reference sequence). The CDR3 length is 15 residues. CDR3 DNA sequence: TGTGCCAGCAGCCCGACTAGCGGGAGTTCCTACGAGCAGTACTTC. This encodes CASSPTSGSSYEQYF.

The V gene is TRBV7-3, the J gene TRBJ2-3; 7 nucleotides line up with TRBD2. There are 14 residues in the CDR3. Germline V gene data show CDR1 as SGHTA and CDR2 as FQGTGA. After removal of 5 bases from V and 2 bases from J, the junction contained 4 bases not matched to a gene. The CDR3 DNA is TGTGCCAGCAGCCATACTAGCGTCACAGATACGCAGTATTTT. It encodes CASSHTSVTDTQYF.

The chain combines TRBV5-1 with TRBJ1-2; D possibly corresponds to TRBD1 (5 bases). CDR3 length: 14 residues. The V end was cut by 1 base, the J end by 0 bases, with 7 bases between. Germline V gives CDR1 SGHRS, CDR2 YFSETQ. In DNA form, the CDR3 reads TGCGCCAGCAGCTTGACAGGATCTAACTATGGCTACACCTTC. It codes for CASSLTGSNYGYTF.

The rearrangement uses TRBV6-5 and TRBJ2-7; 8 bases map to TRBD2. J lost 0 bases, V lost 5 bases, and 3 bases had no gene match. This CDR3 has 14 amino acids. In germline, CDR1 is MNHEY, CDR2 SVGAGI. CDR3 in amino acids: CASSRSGSSYEQYF. DNA of the CDR3: TGTGCCAGCAGTCGAAGCGGGAGCTCCTACGAGCAGTACTTC.

This sequence joins TRBV27 and TRBJ2-1; no reliable D call. Trimming removed 5 bases from V and 4 bases from J, with 6 bases in between. Per germline, CDR1 MNHEY and CDR2 SMNVEV (reference sequence). The CDR3 extends over 12 amino acids. The CDR3 spells CASSRRYNEQFF. In DNA form, the CDR3 reads TGTGCCAGCAGTAGGCGGTACAATGAGCAGTTCTTC.

The J gene is TRBJ2-5, the V gene TRBV5-4; D might be TRBD2 (6 bases). CDR1 and CDR2 (germline): SGHNT, YYREEE (reference sequence). The CDR3 contains 14 residues. Trimming left V 1 base short and J 2 bases short, with 9 bases between. The CDR3 loop is CASSLRRGQETQYF. The CDR3 coding sequence is TGTGCCAGCAGCTTGCGGCGGGGACAAGAGACCCAGTACTTC.

The sample holds one count of this clone. V gene TRBV4-1 combines with J gene TRBJ2-3, with TRBD2 matching over 10 bases. Germline lookup yields CDR1 MGHRA and CDR2 YSYEKL. This CDR3 comprises 16 residues. V lost 2 bases, J lost 6 bases, and 8 bases stayed unmatched. The CDR3 loop reads CASSQLAGAKGDTQYF. CDR3 sequence (DNA): TGCGCCAGCAGCCAACTAGCGGGAGCGAAGGGGGATACGCAGTATTTT.

The rearrangement uses TRBV5-1 and TRBJ2-1, with 11 bases that match TRBD2. Germline V gene lookup returns CDR1 SGHRS and CDR2 YFSETQ. CDR3 length: 13 amino acids. After removal of 3 bases from V and 9 bases from J, the junction contained 2 bases not matched to a gene. CDR3 DNA: TGCGCCAGCAGCTCTAGCGGGAGGACTGAGCAGTTCTTC. Translation: CASSSSGRTEQFF.

This chain uses TRBV10-3 with TRBJ2-2, with D possibly TRBD1 on 5 matching bases. This CDR3 comprises 13 residues. V was pared by 8 bases and J by 1 base, with 8 bases between. CDR1 and CDR2 from the germline V gene are ENHRY and SYGVKD. CDR3 in DNA: TGTGCCATCGGCCAGGGGAACACCGGGGAGCTGTTTTTT. It codes for CAIGQGNTGELFF.